These 32 T cell receptor beta chains came from one sample sequenced in a study of T-cell reconstitution after alpha-beta-depleted transplantation in children (dated by TCRdb to the mid-2010s). The label giving this sample's treatment or condition can be read as: allogeneic hematopoietic cell transplantation with graft depleted of TCRalphabeta T cells and CD19 B cells. The library relied on PCR. Sequencing took place on an Illumina HiSeq 2500. Molecular barcoding was employed in the preparation of TCR libraries, with unique molecular identifiers being used to normalize TCRbeta repertoire quantification. TCRdb reprocessing: public reads trimmed at Q25 with fastp, clones called with MiXCR, in-frame beta chains kept. Each record represents a unique CDR3 protein, reported with the most common genes and DNA among its rows. Recorded for this sample are hundreds of thousands of distinct CDR3 sequences; around 16% of them occurred a single time. Roughly 27% of the sample is in the top ten clones.

Source: PBMCs, mostly from graft donor cells, taken 360 days after TCRalphabeta/CD19-depleted stem cell transplant. The receptors here all came from a boy in the first two years of life who had a stem cell transplant for Wiskott-Aldrich syndrome, so the T cells may come from the graft donor.

This clonotype has only a few counts. This sequence joins TRBV10-3 and TRBJ2-2, with TRBD2 matching over 12 bases. The germline V gene encodes CDR1 ENHRY and CDR2 SYGVKD. V shed 6 bases, J shed 2 bases, and the junction held 1 base outside the gene matches. This CDR3 has 15 amino acids. The CDR3 coding sequence is TGTGCCATCAGACTAGCGGGGGGTAACACCGGGGAGCTGTTTTTT. Encoded protein: CAIRLAGGNTGELFF.

The V gene is TRBV27, the J gene TRBJ2-3; D is uncertain. The germline CDR1 and CDR2 sequences are MNHEY and SMNVEV (reference sequence). CDR3 length equals 14 residues. Trimming cost V 5 bases and J 8 bases, with 17 bases left between them. The CDR3 DNA sequence: TGTGCCAGCAGTGTAAAGGACCCCCATGGTACGCAGTATTTT. Its translation is CASSVKDPHGTQYF.

V gene TRBV4-1 combines with J gene TRBJ2-5, with D hard to call. Germline V CDR1 and CDR2: MGHRA, YSYEKL. CDR3 length: 14 amino acids. Trimming took 1 base from V and 5 from J, leaving 11 bases between them. In nucleotides, the CDR3 is TGCGCCAGCAGCCAAGTTGCAGCCATGGAGACCCAGTACTTC. The encoded protein is CASSQVAAMETQYF.

This clonotype occurred a few times. The chain employs TRBV6-5 and TRBJ2-5; a possible D gene is TRBD2 (7 bases). V lost 0 bases, J lost 4 bases, and 15 bases lay in between. The CDR3 extends over 16 amino acids. Germline-derived CDR1 and CDR2 are MNHEY and SVGAGI. The CDR3 here is CASSYSGWGGGETQYF. The CDR3 bases are TGTGCCAGCAGTTACTCGGGGTGGGGAGGGGGAGAGACCCAGTACTTC.

This chain connects TRBV5-1 to TRBJ2-5, with 12 bases fitting TRBD2. The CDR3 runs to 18 residues. V shed 1 base and J 4 bases; nucleotides not matched to a gene: 11. CDR1 and CDR2 from the germline V gene are SGHRS and YFSETQ. Here the CDR3 DNA reads TGCGCCAGCAGCTTGCCCCCTAGACTAGCGGGGGACACAGAGACCCAGTACTTC. It codes for CASSLPPRLAGDTETQYF.

In this sample, this clonotype turned up a few times. V usage is TRBV4-2 and J usage is TRBJ2-1; D perhaps matches TRBD2 (6 bases). Germline V lookup: CDR1 LGHNA, CDR2 YNFKEQ. Trimming left V 4 bases short and J 5 bases short, with 18 bases between. CDR3 length equals 16 residues. Here the CDR3 DNA reads TGTGCCAGCAGCCTCACGGGGAGGCGATACGACAATGAGCAGTTCTTC. It encodes CASSLTGRRYDNEQFF.

Only a few counts were recorded for this clonotype. The J gene is TRBJ2-3, the V gene TRBV29-1; D is possibly TRBD1 (6 bases). CDR3 length: 14 amino acids. The germline V and J ends were trimmed by 0 bases and 1 base, with 8 bases remaining between them. CDR1 and CDR2 from the germline V gene are SQVTM and ANQGSEA. CDR3 residues: CSVEDRGGTDTQYF. The DNA for the CDR3 is TGCAGCGTTGAAGACAGGGGAGGCACAGATACGCAGTATTTT.

This clonotype has at least ten counts. V and J are TRBV30 and TRBJ2-7; 7 nucleotides agree with TRBD1. CDR1 and CDR2 from the germline V gene are GTSNPN and SVGIG (reference sequence). After removal of 7 bases from V and 0 bases from J, the junction contained 6 bases not matched to a gene. This CDR3 contains 13 residues. The CDR3 sequence is CALQGGFSYEQYF. The CDR3, as DNA: TGTGCCTTACAAGGGGGCTTCTCCTACGAGCAGTACTTC. Full variable domain (missing parts from reference TRBV30 and TRBJ2-7): SQTIHQWPATLVQPVGSPLSLECTVEGTSNPNLYWYRQAAGRGLQLLFYSVGIGQISSEVPQNLSASRPQDRQFILSSKKLLLSDSGFYLCALQGGFSYEQYFGPGTRLTVT.

This clonotype was detected a few times. The V call is TRBV4-3, the J call TRBJ1-4; no firm D call. V lost 4 bases, J lost 4 bases, and 13 bases lay in between. The CDR3 is 15 residues long. Germline CDR1 reads LGHNA; CDR2 reads YSLEER. CDR3 sequence: CASSRQDWNNEKLFF. In DNA form, the CDR3 reads TGCGCCAGCAGCCGGCAAGACTGGAATAATGAAAAACTGTTTTTT.

This clonotype was observed a handful of times. The chain uses TRBV12-3 or TRBV12-4 and TRBJ2-1; D unclear. The germline V and J ends were trimmed by 2 bases and 5 bases, with 7 bases remaining between them. The CDR3 has 13 amino acids. For the CDR3, the DNA is TGTGCCAGCAGTTTACCCGTAAACAATGAGCAGTTCTTC. The encoded protein is CASSLPVNNEQFF.

This clonotype was detected only once. This chain joins TRBV7-6 and TRBJ2-2; 7 nucleotides line up with TRBD1. This CDR3 has 16 amino acids. The germline V gene encodes CDR1 SGHVS and CDR2 FNYEAQ. J lost 3 bases, V lost 2 bases, and 6 bases had no gene match. In DNA, the CDR3 is TGTGCCAGCAGCTTATACGGGACAGCCGACACCGGGGAGCTGTTTTTT. It specifies CASSLYGTADTGELFF.

The V call is TRBV29-1, the J call TRBJ2-1; D is perhaps TRBD2 (7 bases). The CDR3 sequence is 18 residues long. V was trimmed by 4 bases and J by 1 base, leaving 23 bases between them. The V gene's germline CDR1 is SQVTM and CDR2 ANQGSEA. The CDR3 protein is CSVGGGRAEGGSYNEQFF. DNA for the CDR3: TGCAGCGTTGGGGGCGGACGGGCGGAGGGGGGGTCCTACAATGAGCAGTTCTTC.

Only a few counts were recorded for this clonotype. This chain joins TRBV24-1 and TRBJ2-7; 8 positions agree with TRBD2. The CDR3 is made up of 14 amino acids. Germline V gives CDR1 KGHDR, CDR2 SFDVKD. V lost 4 bases, J lost 0 bases, and 1 base stayed unmatched. For the CDR3, the DNA is TGTGCCACCAGTGACAGCGGGAGCTCCTACGAGCAGTACTTC. This translates into CATSDSGSSYEQYF.

The chain combines TRBV10-3 with TRBJ2-7; 7 bases match TRBD1. CDR3 length: 14 residues. V lost 5 bases to trimming and J lost 6 bases; unmatched junction nucleotides: 10. The V gene's germline CDR1 is ENHRY and CDR2 SYGVKD. The CDR3 spells CAISPGQYLFEQYF. The CDR3 DNA is TGTGCCATCAGTCCGGGACAGTACCTTTTCGAGCAGTACTTC.

The chain links TRBV7-7 to TRBJ2-1; maybe TRBD2 (6 bases). Trimming left V 1 base short and J 5 bases short, with 12 bases between. There are 15 residues in the CDR3. CDR1 and CDR2 from the germline V gene are SSHAT and FNYEAQ (reference sequence). CDR3 bases: TGTGCCAGCAGCTTAGGGGTTGGCGGGGACAATGAGCAGTTCTTC. Translation gives CASSLGVGGDNEQFF. Full variable domain (missing parts from reference TRBV7-7 and TRBJ2-1): GAGVSQSPRYKVTKRGQDVTLRCDPISSHATLYWYQQALGQGPEFLTYFNYEAQPDKSGLPSDRFSAERPEGSISTLTIQRTEQRDSAMYRCASSLGVGGDNEQFFGPGTRLTVL.

This clonotype was counted between two and nine times. The chain has TRBV10-2 and TRBJ2-7; weak D call: TRBD2 (6 bases). Germline V lookup: CDR1 WSHSY, CDR2 SAAADI. The CDR3 contains 12 residues. V gave up 5 bases and J gave up 6 bases, with 11 bases separating them. In DNA form, the CDR3 reads TGCGCCAGCAGTCCGACGGAGGGCGAGCAGTACTTC. As protein: CASSPTEGEQYF.

The chain employs TRBV4-3 and TRBJ2-7; TRBD1 matches at 10 bases. Per germline, CDR1 LGHNA and CDR2 YSLEER. The CDR3 runs to 16 residues. The V and J ends lost 0 bases and 3 bases, in that order; junction bases with no gene match: 5. CDR3 sequence reads: CASSQDEGQGFYEQYF. The CDR3 coding sequence is TGCGCCAGCAGCCAAGATGAGGGACAGGGGTTCTACGAGCAGTACTTC.

The sample holds a few counts of this clonotype. The chain is built from TRBV24-1 and TRBJ2-3; 10 bases agree with TRBD1. The CDR3 sequence is 16 residues long. V gave up 3 bases and J gave up 4 bases; unmatched junction bases: 6. Looked up from germline, CDR1 is KGHDR and CDR2 is SFDVKD. CDR3 region: CATSDRSGTGADTQYF. In DNA, the CDR3 is TGTGCCACCAGTGATCGCAGTGGGACAGGGGCAGATACGCAGTATTTT.

This chain's CDR3 is CASSRLVGLNEQFF. CDR3 coding DNA: TGTGCCAGCAGCCGACTAGTTGGGCTCAATGAGCAGTTCTTC. The chain carries TRBV21-1 and TRBJ2-1; TRBD2 is taken as the D call from the table, unchecked against the DNA. TRBV21-1 is a pseudogene locus. The CDR3 consists of 14 residues.

The chain has TRBV15 and TRBJ2-5; D unresolved. Trimming pared 0 bases from V and 5 bases from J, leaving 7 bases between. The CDR3 contains 13 residues. The V gene's germline CDR1 is LNHNV and CDR2 YYDKDF (reference sequence). The DNA for the CDR3 is TGTGCCACCAGCAGAGATATCAAGGAGACCCAGTACTTC. Protein product: CATSRDIKETQYF.

The chain employs TRBV5-1 and TRBJ2-7; no definite D call. From germline, CDR1 is SGHRS and CDR2 YFSETQ. V shed 4 bases and J shed 0 bases, with 14 bases lying between them. The CDR3 has 15 residues. This CDR3 is CASSGDSLPSYEQYF. The CDR3 bases are TGCGCCAGCAGCGGAGACTCTTTGCCCTCCTACGAGCAGTACTTC.

This clonotype was detected only a few times. The rearrangement joins TRBV29-1 to TRBJ2-7; tentatively, D is TRBD1 or TRBD2 (5 bases each). Deletions cut 5 bases from V and 4 bases from J, with 9 bases between. This CDR3 contains 11 residues. Germline V lookup: CDR1 SQVTM, CDR2 ANQGSEA. As DNA, the CDR3 is TGCAGCGTTAGGTGGGGGTACGAGCAGTACTTC. This gives the protein CSVRWGYEQYF.

This clonotype has only a few counts. V gene TRBV5-1 combines with J gene TRBJ2-7; a possible D gene is TRBD2 (5 bases). This CDR3 has 13 residues. Trimming removed 0 bases from V and 7 bases from J, with 11 bases in between. CDR1 SGHRS and CDR2 YFSETQ come from the germline V gene. Here the CDR3 DNA reads TGCGCCAGCAGCTTGGGGGCGTGGAGGGAGCAGTACTTC. Its protein product is CASSLGAWREQYF. Full variable domain (remainder filled in from reference TRBV5-1 and TRBJ2-7): KAGVTQTPRYLIKTRGQQVTLSCSPISGHRSVSWYQQTPGQGLQFLFEYFSETQRNKGNFPGRFSGRQFSNSRSEMNVSTLELGDSALYLCASSLGAWREQYFGPGTRLTVT.

V is TRBV5-1 and J is TRBJ2-3; D is undetermined. This CDR3 is built from 14 residues. Deletions cut 4 bases from V and 5 bases from J, with 14 bases between. Germline CDR1 reads SGHRS; CDR2 reads YFSETQ. CDR3 in DNA: TGCGCCAGCAGCCTATCTTGGTTCGGAGATACGCAGTATTTT. It codes for CASSLSWFGDTQYF.

The table lists this clonotype with many counts. The chain couples TRBV5-5 to TRBJ2-4; TRBD2 matches 8 bases. CDR3 size: 14 residues. Trimming took 4 bases from V and 8 from J; bases not matched to a gene: 8. Germline V gives CDR1 SGHKS, CDR2 YYEKEE (reference sequence). CDR3 residues: CASSTLAGADIQYF. In nucleotides, the CDR3 is TGTGCCAGCAGCACCCTAGCGGGTGCGGACATTCAGTACTTC.

The gene calls are TRBV5-1 and TRBJ2-3, with TRBD1 matching 10 bases. J lost 2 bases, V lost 3 bases, and 6 bases had no gene match. This CDR3 has 16 residues. Germline V gene lookup returns CDR1 SGHRS and CDR2 YFSETQ. CDR3 nucleotides: TGCGCCAGCAGCTCCCGGGACAGGGGTCTCACAGATACGCAGTATTTT. Protein product: CASSSRDRGLTDTQYF. Filled out from reference TRBV5-1 and TRBJ2-3, the complete variable domain reads KAGVTQTPRYLIKTRGQQVTLSCSPISGHRSVSWYQQTPGQGLQFLFEYFSETQRNKGNFPGRFSGRQFSNSRSEMNVSTLELGDSALYLCASSSRDRGLTDTQYFGPGTRLTVL.

This clonotype has a handful of counts. This chain links TRBV27 with TRBJ2-7; the D gene is possibly TRBD1 (5 bases). The CDR3 runs to 14 residues. Germline CDR1 MNHEY, CDR2 SMNVEV (reference sequence). The V end lost 3 bases, the J end lost 3 bases, and 12 bases lay between the germline ends. The CDR3 spells CASSFAGQIYEQYF. The CDR3 coding sequence is TGTGCCAGCAGTTTTGCCGGACAAATCTACGAGCAGTACTTC.

The chain has TRBV5-1 and TRBJ2-1; TRBD2 matches 7 bases. V lost 1 base, J lost 4 bases, and 14 bases stayed unmatched. This CDR3 is built from 18 residues. Germline lookup yields CDR1 SGHRS and CDR2 YFSETQ. DNA of the CDR3: TGCGCCAGCAGCTTGTTTAAACTAGCGAGGACTTCATACAATGAGCAGTTCTTC. Residues: CASSLFKLARTSYNEQFF.

This clonotype was observed a few times. The chain links TRBV4-1 to TRBJ2-7; D may correspond to TRBD1 or TRBD2 (5 bases each). This CDR3 contains 13 residues. The V and J ends lost 3 bases and 3 bases respectively, with 9 bases between them. Per the germline V gene, CDR1 is MGHRA and CDR2 is YSYEKL. CDR3 region: CASSQGVDYEQYF. The CDR3 coding sequence is TGCGCCAGCAGCCAGGGGGTGGACTACGAGCAGTACTTC.

The chain combines TRBV6-2 or TRBV6-3 with TRBJ2-5; possibly TRBD2 for D (6 bases). The germline CDR1 and CDR2 sequences are MNHEY and SVGEGT. The CDR3 consists of 15 residues. V lost 7 bases, J lost 5 bases, and 20 bases lay in between. CDR3 loop: CASTYRGAGRETQYF. The DNA of the CDR3 is TGTGCCAGCACCTATCGAGGAGCAGGGAGGGAGACCCAGTACTTC.

V gene TRBV6-1 combines with J gene TRBJ2-1; the D call may be TRBD1 or TRBD2 (6 bases each). V gave up 8 bases and J gave up 12 bases, with 17 bases separating them. CDR3 length equals 12 residues. Germline V CDR1 and CDR2: MNHNS, SASEGT. The CDR3 sequence is CASGTTGRRQFF. In DNA form, the CDR3 reads TGTGCCAGCGGTACCACAGGGAGGCGGCAGTTCTTC.

The rearrangement links TRBV20-1 to TRBJ2-3; D ambiguous. This CDR3 has 13 amino acids. From germline, CDR1 is DFQATT and CDR2 SNEGSKA (reference sequence). Trimming left V 4 bases short and J 2 bases short, with 10 bases between. The CDR3 here is CSAIPSFTDTQYF. CDR3 DNA: TGCAGTGCTATCCCCAGTTTCACAGATACGCAGTATTTT.